Sequencing of this TCR beta chain was carried out in a study of blood T cell repertoires in COVID-19 (dated by TCRdb to the early 2020s). Broadly, across the study: The collaborator samples originated in the United States, Italy and Spain and spanned the acute and convalescent phases of COVID-19. The material from the prospective study consisted of cDNA or gDNA derived from T cells, B-cell-depleted T cells, or PBMCs. Subjects who had been exposed to COVID-19, were actively infected with it, or had recovered from it provided the deeply sampled blood TCRbeta repertoires that made up the dataset. Where HLA class I and class II types were available, the types were taken from metadata supplied by the sample provider, not from assay-based typing. Samples were obtained from the ongoing ImmuneRACE study (first 160 participants) and from some 1,200 subjects provided by 6 global collaborators. The repertoires were released in a freely available public database intended as a resource for research on the immune response to SARS-CoV-2. Sample metadata almost always included a de-identified subject ID, COVID-19 status, age in years and sex.

Paper-wide results and their limitations: Clinical and demographic metadata were provided uncurated, with the amount varying by source and participant.

TCRbeta CDR3 regions were amplified from genomic DNA using the immunoSEQ Assay, a bias-controlled multiplex PCR. Processing in the source paper ran as follows. Within the assay, amplification of reference gene primers was used to estimate how many nucleated cells each sample contained. To quantify the absolute abundance of each unique TCRbeta CDR3 rearrangement, sequence reads were collapsed and filtered. For each sample, productive Simpson clonality was calculated by taking the square root of Simpson's diversity index across productive rearrangements. TCRdb provides this immuneACCESS table in a form limited to in-frame rearrangements. Some clones are lacking; in checked studies, under half of them reflect an unresolved V gene, and why the rest are absent is not known. That table supplies the V and J calls and clone size; D and trimming were determined from the DNA. Counted in this sample were some 130,000 clones; about 80% of them appeared once. About 4% of the sample is in the top ten clones.

Each collaborating institution followed its own protocols to collect whole blood in K2EDTA tubes. Collaborator samples were shipped for TCRbeta analysis as frozen whole blood, isolated PBMCs, or DNA extracted from either sample type. Spanning cysteine to phenylalanine, the CDR3 consists of 18 amino acids. Left in the record is the CDR3 DNA by itself, 54 bases read in frame from the first base. Based on the germline V gene, the CDR1 and CDR2 sequences are SGHTA and FQGTGA. Between the V and J ends, shortened by 5 bases and 0 bases respectively, the junction contains 17 bases. In the case of this clone: Which antigen it targets is not known. Nothing much larger sits one base from this clone, and base qualities are not available.

The sequence was obtained from an elderly woman with acute or convalescent COVID-19. The specimen was peripheral blood. The chain is made from TRBV7-3 and TRBJ2-6; the D region possibly corresponds to TRBD1 (6 bases align). The CDR3 loop reads CASSPGGVRGSGANVLTF. The bases are TGTGCCAGCAGCCCTGGGGGCGTGAGAGGCTCTGGGGCCAACGTCCTGACTTTC. This CDR3, with the reference TRBV7-3 and TRBJ2-6 proteins standing in past its ends, gives the full variable domain GAGVSQTPSNKVTEKGKYVELRCDPISGHTALYWYRQSLGQGPEFLIYFQGTGAADDSGLPNDRFFAVRPEGSVSTLKIQRTERGDSAVYLCASSPGGVRGSGANVLTFGAGSRLTVL.